Each of the 14 T cell receptor beta chains below was sequenced from the same sample in a study of PD-L1 blockade in urothelial cancer. Time point given: pretreatment peripheral blood. The data were produced by immunoSEQ multiplex PCR, yet TCRdb's version contains in-frame clones alone and is incomplete. The sample includes fewer than 50,000 clones, approximately 90% seen only once; the top ten take 20% to 25%. The material sequenced was PBMCs, taken around atezolizumab (anti-PD-L1) treatment. The receptors come from a donor aged 40 or older with urothelial cancer.

V is TRBV6-6 and J is TRBJ2-7; 7 nucleotides agree with TRBD2. This CDR3 is 14 amino acids long. Germline CDR1 reads MNHNY; CDR2 reads SVGAGI (reference sequence). The junction had 9 bases not matched to a gene; V was cut back by 2 bases and J by 8 bases. CDR3 bases: TGTGCCAGCAGTTACGGGGGGGACCCCCTCAAGCAGTACTTC. As protein: CASSYGGDPLKQYF.

The CDR3, as DNA: TGTGCCAGCAGCCCCCGACTAGCGGGAGGAAGAGAGACCCAGTACTTC. Translated: CASSPRLAGGRETQYF. V is TRBV11-3 and J is TRBJ2-5; 13 nucleotides line up with TRBD2. From germline, CDR1 is SGHNT and CDR2 YENEEA. The CDR3 is 16 amino acids. Germline trimming cut 5 bases from V and 4 bases from J; bases unmatched to any gene: 7.

This sequence joins TRBV5-5 and TRBJ2-2; D may be TRBD1 (6 bases). The CDR3 has 17 amino acids. V lost 4 bases and J 4 bases, leaving 20 bases between the germline ends. In germline, CDR1 is SGHKS, CDR2 YYEKEE (reference sequence). CDR3 loop: CASSRWRVTGSTGELFF. For the CDR3, the DNA is TGTGCCAGCAGCCGTTGGCGCGTAACAGGGTCCACCGGGGAGCTGTTTTTT.

The chain is built from TRBV7-2 and TRBJ2-3; no firm D call. Germline V gene data show CDR1 as SGHTA and CDR2 as FQGNSA. The ends were cut back, 0 bases at V and 2 bases at J, with 3 bases in the middle. This CDR3 comprises 13 residues. The CDR3 sequence is CASSLALTDTQYF. CDR3 nucleotide sequence: TGTGCCAGCAGCTTAGCCCTCACAGATACGCAGTATTTT. Variable domain in full (rest from reference TRBV7-2 and TRBJ2-3): GAGVSQSPSNKVTEKGKDVELRCDPISGHTALYWYRQSLGQGLEFLIYFQGNSAPDKSGLPSDRFSAERTGGSVSTLTIQRTQQEDSAVYLCASSLALTDTQYFGPGTRLTVL.

This clone was seen only once. The gene calls are TRBV28 and TRBJ1-2; no clear D gene. Germline V gene sequence: CDR1 MDHEN, CDR2 SYDVKM. The CDR3 runs to 12 residues. V lost 5 bases and J lost 2, with 6 bases in between. The CDR3: CASSRRNYGYTF. CDR3 nucleotides: TGTGCCAGCAGTCGGCGGAACTATGGCTACACCTTC.

The chain combines TRBV11-3 with TRBJ1-4; D is possibly TRBD1 (5 bases). The CDR3 contains 12 residues. Trimming took 5 bases from V and 8 from J, leaving 9 bases between them. Germline lookup yields CDR1 SGHNT and CDR2 YENEEA. For the CDR3, the DNA is TGTGCCAGCAGCGCTGACAGCGAAAAACTGTTTTTT. Translation: CASSADSEKLFF.

This clone was detected only once. The chain recombines TRBV2 with TRBJ2-1; maybe TRBD2 (7 bases). The V gene lost 6 bases and the J gene lost 2 bases, with 20 bases spanning the gap. Germline CDR1 and CDR2: SNHLY and FYNNEI. The CDR3 runs 17 residues. The CDR3 loop is CASRPPGAGAAYNEQFF. The CDR3 DNA sequence: TGTGCCAGCAGGCCCCCGGGGGCGGGAGCTGCCTACAATGAGCAGTTCTTC.

This chain joins TRBV5-1 and TRBJ2-2; 10 bases align to TRBD2. Germline trimming cut 3 bases from V and 6 bases from J; bases unmatched to any gene: 5. The length of the CDR3 is 15 residues. Germline assignment: CDR1 SGHRS and CDR2 YFSETQ. This CDR3 is CASSYRTSGPGELFF. CDR3 nucleotides: TGCGCCAGCAGCTACCGGACTAGCGGCCCCGGGGAGCTGTTTTTT.

The chain combines TRBV7-3 with TRBJ2-3; 7 bases are shared with TRBD1. V trimming: 5 bases; J trimming: 2 bases; junction bases outside the gene matches: 10. Germline-derived CDR1 and CDR2 are SGHTA and FQGTGA. CDR3 length equals 16 residues. CDR3 in amino acids: CASSPAQGWSTDTQYF. DNA for the CDR3: TGTGCCAGCAGCCCCGCACAGGGGTGGTCCACAGATACGCAGTATTTT.

V usage is TRBV29-1 and J usage is TRBJ1-1, with 8 bases fitting TRBD1. Germline V gene lookup returns CDR1 SQVTM and CDR2 ANQGSEA. The CDR3 sequence is 12 residues long. V shed 7 bases and J 1 base; nucleotides not matched to a gene: 2. The CDR3 DNA is TGCAGCGGCGACAGGGGGAACACTGAAGCTTTCTTT. Protein sequence: CSGDRGNTEAFF.

The chain has TRBV28 and TRBJ2-5; 10 nucleotides line up with TRBD2. V lost 11 bases to trimming and J lost 2 bases; unmatched junction nucleotides: 5. CDR1 is MDHEN and CDR2 is SYDVKM in the germline V gene. The CDR3 consists of 13 residues. The CDR3 here is CAGGTSDQETQYF. DNA for the CDR3: TGTGCCGGGGGGACTAGCGATCAAGAGACCCAGTACTTC.

V and J are TRBV11-3 and TRBJ2-3; D remains ambiguous. The length of the CDR3 is 13 residues. The V gene lost 1 base and the J gene lost 5 bases, with 7 bases spanning the gap. Germline CDR1 is SGHNT and CDR2 is YENEEA. CDR3 protein: CASSLGAGDTQYF. The CDR3 DNA is TGTGCCAGCAGCTTAGGGGCAGGAGATACGCAGTATTTT.

V usage is TRBV11-1 and J usage is TRBJ2-5; possibly TRBD1 for D (5 bases). CDR1 and CDR2 (germline): SGHAT, FQDESV (reference sequence). V was cut by 2 bases and J by 1 base, with 14 bases left in between. The CDR3 covers 16 residues. The CDR3 coding sequence is TGTGCCAGCAGCTTACGTCAGGGATGGGGCCAAGAGACCCAGTACTTC. Protein: CASSLRQGWGQETQYF.

The rearrangement uses TRBV19 and TRBJ2-1, with a possible D match to TRBD1 (7 bases). The CDR3 covers 13 residues. Germline-derived CDR1 and CDR2 are LNHDA and SQIVND (reference sequence). The V end lost 8 bases, the J end lost 12 bases, and 20 bases lay between the germline ends. CDR3 coding DNA: TGTGCCAGTTCCCGAACGCAGGGGGGTGGGCAGTTCTTC. Encoded protein: CASSRTQGGGQFF.